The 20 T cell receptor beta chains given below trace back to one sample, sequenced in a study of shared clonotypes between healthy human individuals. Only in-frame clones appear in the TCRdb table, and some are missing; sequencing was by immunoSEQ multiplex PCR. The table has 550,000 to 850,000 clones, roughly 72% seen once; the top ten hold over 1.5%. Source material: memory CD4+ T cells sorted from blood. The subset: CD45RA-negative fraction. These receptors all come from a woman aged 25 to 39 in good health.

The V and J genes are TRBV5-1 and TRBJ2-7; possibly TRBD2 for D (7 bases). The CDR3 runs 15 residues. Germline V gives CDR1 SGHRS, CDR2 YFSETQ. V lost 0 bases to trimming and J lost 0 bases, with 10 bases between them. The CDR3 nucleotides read TGCGCCAGCAGCTTGGTGGGGGGGCCCTCCTACGAGCAGTACTTC. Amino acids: CASSLVGGPSYEQYF.

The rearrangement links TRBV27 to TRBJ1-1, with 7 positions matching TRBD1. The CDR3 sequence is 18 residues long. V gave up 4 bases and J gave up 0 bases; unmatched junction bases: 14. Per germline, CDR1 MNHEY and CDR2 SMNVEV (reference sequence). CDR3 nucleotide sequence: TGTGCCAGCAGTTCCTCGGGGAGGGGGCTGCGGATGAACACTGAAGCTTTCTTT. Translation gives CASSSSGRGLRMNTEAFF.

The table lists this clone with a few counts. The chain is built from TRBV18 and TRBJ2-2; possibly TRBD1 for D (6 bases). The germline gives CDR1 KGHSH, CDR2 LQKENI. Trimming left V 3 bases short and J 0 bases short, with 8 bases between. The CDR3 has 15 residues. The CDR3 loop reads CASSPGQSNTGELFF. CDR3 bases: TGTGCCAGCTCACCGGGACAATCGAACACCGGGGAGCTGTTTTTT.

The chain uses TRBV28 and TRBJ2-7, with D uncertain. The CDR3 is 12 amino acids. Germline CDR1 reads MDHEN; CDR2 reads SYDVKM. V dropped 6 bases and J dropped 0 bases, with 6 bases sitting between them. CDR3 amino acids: CASSPDSYEQYF. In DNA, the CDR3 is TGTGCCAGCAGCCCCGACTCCTACGAGCAGTACTTC. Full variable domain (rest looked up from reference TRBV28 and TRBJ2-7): DVKVTQSSRYLVKRTGEKVFLECVQDMDHENMFWYRQDPGLGLRLIYFSYDVKMKEKGDIPEGYSVSREKKERFSLILESASTNQTSMYLCASSPDSYEQYFGPGTRLTVT.

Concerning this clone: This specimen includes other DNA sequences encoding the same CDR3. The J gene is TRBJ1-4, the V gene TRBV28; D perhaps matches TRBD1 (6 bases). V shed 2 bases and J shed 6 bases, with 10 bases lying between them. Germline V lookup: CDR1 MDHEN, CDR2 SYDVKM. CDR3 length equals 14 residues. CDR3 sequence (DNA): TGTGCCAGCAGTTTAGGGGGGCAGGATGAAAAACTGTTTTTT. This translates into CASSLGGQDEKLFF.

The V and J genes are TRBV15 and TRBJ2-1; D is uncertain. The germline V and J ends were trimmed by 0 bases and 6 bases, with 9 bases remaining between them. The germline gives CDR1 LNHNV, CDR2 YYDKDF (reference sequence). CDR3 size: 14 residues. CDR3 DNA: TGTGCCACCAGCAGAGACCTCACTGTCAATGAGCAGTTCTTC. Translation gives CATSRDLTVNEQFF.

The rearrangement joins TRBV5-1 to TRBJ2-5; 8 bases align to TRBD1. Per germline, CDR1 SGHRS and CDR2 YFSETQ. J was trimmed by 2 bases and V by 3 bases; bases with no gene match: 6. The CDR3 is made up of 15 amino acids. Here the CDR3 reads CASSSPGGKQETQYF. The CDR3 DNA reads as TGCGCCAGCAGCTCTCCAGGGGGCAAACAAGAGACCCAGTACTTC.

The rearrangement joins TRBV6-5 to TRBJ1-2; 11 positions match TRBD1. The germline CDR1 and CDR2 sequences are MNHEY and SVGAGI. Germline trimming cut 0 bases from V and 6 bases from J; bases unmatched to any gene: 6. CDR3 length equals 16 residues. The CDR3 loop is CASSYSKWTGGDGYTF. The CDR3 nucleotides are TGTGCCAGCAGTTACTCGAAATGGACAGGGGGCGATGGCTACACCTTC.

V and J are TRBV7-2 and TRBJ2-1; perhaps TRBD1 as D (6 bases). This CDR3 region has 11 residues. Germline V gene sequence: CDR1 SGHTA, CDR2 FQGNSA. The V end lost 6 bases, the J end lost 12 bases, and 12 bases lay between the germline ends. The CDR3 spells CASRIQGPQFF. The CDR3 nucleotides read TGTGCCAGCAGGATACAGGGTCCGCAGTTCTTC.

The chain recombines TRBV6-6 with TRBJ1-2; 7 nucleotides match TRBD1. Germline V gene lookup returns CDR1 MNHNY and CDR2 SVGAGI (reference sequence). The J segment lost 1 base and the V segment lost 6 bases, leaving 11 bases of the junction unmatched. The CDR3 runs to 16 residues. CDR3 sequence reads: CASRHPGQLINYGYTF. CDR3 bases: TGTGCCAGCAGGCATCCGGGACAGCTAATTAACTATGGCTACACCTTC.

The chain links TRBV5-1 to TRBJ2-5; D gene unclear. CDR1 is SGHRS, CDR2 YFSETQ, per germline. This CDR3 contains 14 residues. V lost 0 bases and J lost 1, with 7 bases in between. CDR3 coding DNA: TGCGCCAGCAGCTTGGCGGGCGCCCAAGAGACCCAGTACTTC. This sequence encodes CASSLAGAQETQYF.

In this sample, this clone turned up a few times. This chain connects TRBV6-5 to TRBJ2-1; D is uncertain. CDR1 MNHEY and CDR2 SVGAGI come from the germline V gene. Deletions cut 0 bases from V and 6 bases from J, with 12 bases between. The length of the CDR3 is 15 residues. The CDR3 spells CASSYSLERSNEQFF. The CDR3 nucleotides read TGTGCCAGCAGTTACTCGTTAGAGCGATCCAATGAGCAGTTCTTC.

The CDR3 DNA sequence: TGTGCCAGCAGGCCCACAAGCAATCAGCCCCAGCATTTT. Amino acid sequence: CASRPTSNQPQHF. The chain uses TRBV6-5 and TRBJ1-5, with D uncertain. From germline, CDR1 is MNHEY and CDR2 SVGAGI. The CDR3 spans 13 residues. The V gene lost 6 bases and the J gene lost 1 base, with 7 bases spanning the gap.

The CDR3 bases are TGTGCCAGCAGCTTGACAGGGGATTATGGCTACACCTTC. It codes for CASSLTGDYGYTF. The J gene is TRBJ1-2, the V gene TRBV11-3, with 8 bases aligning to TRBD1. The CDR3 contains 13 residues. J gave up 5 bases and V 3 bases, and 2 bases lay outside the gene matches. Looked up from germline, CDR1 is SGHNT and CDR2 is YENEEA.

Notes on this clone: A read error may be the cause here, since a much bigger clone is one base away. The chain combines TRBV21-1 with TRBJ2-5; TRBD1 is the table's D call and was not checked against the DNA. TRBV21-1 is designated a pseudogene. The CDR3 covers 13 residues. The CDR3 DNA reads TGTGCCAGCGAGGAGAACAGGAAAGAGACCCAGTACTTC. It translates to CASEENRKETQYF.

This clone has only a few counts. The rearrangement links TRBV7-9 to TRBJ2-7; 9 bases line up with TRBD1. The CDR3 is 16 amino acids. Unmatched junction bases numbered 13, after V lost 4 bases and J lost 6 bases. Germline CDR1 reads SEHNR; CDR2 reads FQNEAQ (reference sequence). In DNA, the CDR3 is TGTGCCAGCAGCTCATCGAGGGGGACAGGGAACTCCGAGCAGTACTTC. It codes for CASSSSRGTGNSEQYF. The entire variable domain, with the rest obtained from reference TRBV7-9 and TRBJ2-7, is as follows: DTGVSQNPRHKITKRGQNVTFRCDPISEHNRLYWYRQTLGQGPEFLTYFQNEAQLEKSRLLSDRFSAERPKGSFSTLEIQRTEQGDSAMYLCASSSSRGTGNSEQYFGPGTRLTVT.

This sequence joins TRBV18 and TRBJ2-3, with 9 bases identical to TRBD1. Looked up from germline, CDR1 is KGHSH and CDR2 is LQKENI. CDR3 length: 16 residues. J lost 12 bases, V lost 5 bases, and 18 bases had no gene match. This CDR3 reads CASSSGQGPPRFVQYF. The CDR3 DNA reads TGTGCCAGCTCATCAGGACAGGGGCCCCCACGGTTCGTCCAGTATTTT.

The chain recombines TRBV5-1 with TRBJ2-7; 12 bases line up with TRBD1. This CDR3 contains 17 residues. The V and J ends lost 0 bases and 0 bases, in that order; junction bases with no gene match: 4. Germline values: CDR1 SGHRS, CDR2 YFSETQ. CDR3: CASSLAWGQGASYEQYF. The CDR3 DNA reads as TGCGCCAGCAGCTTGGCCTGGGGACAGGGGGCCTCCTACGAGCAGTACTTC.

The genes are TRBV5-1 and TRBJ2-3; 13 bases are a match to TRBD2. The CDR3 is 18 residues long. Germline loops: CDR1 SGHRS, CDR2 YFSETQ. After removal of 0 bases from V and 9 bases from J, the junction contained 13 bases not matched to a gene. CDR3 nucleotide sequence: TGCGCCAGCAGCTTGGAAACTAGCGGGAGGGCCTCAGGCCAAACGCAGTATTTT. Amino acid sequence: CASSLETSGRASGQTQYF.

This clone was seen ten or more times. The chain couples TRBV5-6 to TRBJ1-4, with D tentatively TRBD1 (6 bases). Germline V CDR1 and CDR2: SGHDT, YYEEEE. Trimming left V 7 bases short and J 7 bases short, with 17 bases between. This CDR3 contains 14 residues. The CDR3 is CASFRRGGGEKLFF. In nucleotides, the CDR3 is TGTGCCAGCTTCCGGCGGGGGGGCGGTGAAAAACTGTTTTTT.